One and the same sample provided the 17 T cell receptor beta chains below, sequenced in a study of T-cell reconstitution after alpha-beta-depleted transplantation in children. Unique molecular identifiers were used to barcode this TCRbeta library. Using its own MiXCR run on the PCR reads, TCRdb lists one record per CDR3 protein. The table lists 700,000 to 950,000 distinct CDR3 sequences, roughly 15% of them singletons. Sequenced material: PBMCs, mostly from graft donor cells, taken 360 days after TCRalphabeta/CD19-depleted stem cell transplant. These receptors were collected from a male patient between 5 and 17 years old who had a stem cell transplant for acute lymphoblastic leukemia, so the T cells may come from the graft donor.

This clonotype has just a few counts. This sequence joins TRBV11-2 and TRBJ1-3; D not resolved. This CDR3 region has 15 residues. Trimming shortened V by 5 bases and J by 1 base, and 12 bases separated the two germline ends. Germline values: CDR1 SGHAT, CDR2 FQNNGV. The CDR3 region has the DNA TGTGCCAGCAGCCCGGACGGAGAATCTGGAAACACCATATATTTT. It translates to CASSPDGESGNTIYF.

This chain links TRBV12-3 or TRBV12-4 with TRBJ2-1; D assignment may be TRBD1 or TRBD2 (5 bases each). V lost 3 bases, J lost 7 bases, and 10 bases lay in between. The CDR3 covers 13 residues. Here the CDR3 reads CASSFLRENEQFF. CDR3 bases: TGTGCCAGCAGTTTTCTCAGGGAGAATGAGCAGTTCTTC.

This clonotype was detected only once. The rearrangement links TRBV5-1 to TRBJ2-4; TRBD2 might be the D (7 bases). Trimming cost V 9 bases and J 2 bases, with 12 bases left between them. CDR1 is SGHRS, CDR2 YFSETQ, per germline. CDR3 length: 13 amino acids. The CDR3 protein is CANKGGTKNIQYF. The DNA of the CDR3 is TGCGCCAACAAGGGGGGGACCAAAAACATTCAGTACTTC.

The sample holds many counts of this clonotype. This chain joins TRBV12-3 or TRBV12-4 and TRBJ1-1; no reliable D call. The CDR3 spans 14 residues. V was pared by 5 bases and J by 1 base, with 11 bases between. The CDR3 DNA sequence: TGTGCCAGCAGTCAGCCCGATAGGAACACTGAAGCTTTCTTT. Translated: CASSQPDRNTEAFF.

V and J are TRBV4-2 and TRBJ2-5; no reliable D call. Germline loops: CDR1 LGHNA, CDR2 YNFKEQ. CDR3 size: 14 residues. V lost 1 base, J lost 1 base, and 7 bases lay in between. CDR3 bases: TGTGCCAGCAGCCAAGGACTCATCCAAGAGACCCAGTACTTC. This codes for CASSQGLIQETQYF.

A few counts support this clonotype. The V call is TRBV27, the J call TRBJ2-1; D not certain. The CDR3 sequence is 15 residues long. CDR1 and CDR2 from the germline V gene are MNHEY and SMNVEV (reference sequence). Trimming left V 3 bases short and J 6 bases short, with 15 bases between. This chain's CDR3 is CASSFGIEGSNEQFF. Here the CDR3 DNA reads TGTGCCAGCAGTTTTGGGATAGAAGGTAGCAATGAGCAGTTCTTC.

The rearrangement joins TRBV28 to TRBJ2-3; TRBD2 matches at 13 bases. CDR1 is MDHEN and CDR2 is SYDVKM in the germline V gene. V dropped 5 bases and J dropped 5; count of bases not matched to a gene: 7. This CDR3 contains 16 residues. The CDR3: CASSPPWTSGRDTQYF. The CDR3 nucleotides read TGTGCCAGCAGTCCCCCATGGACTAGCGGGAGAGATACGCAGTATTTT.

The rearrangement uses TRBV2 and TRBJ2-1; 13 bases line up with TRBD2. V lost 6 bases, J lost 4 bases, and 6 bases stayed unmatched. Germline CDR1 SNHLY, CDR2 FYNNEI. The CDR3 runs 16 residues. The CDR3 reads CASRVLLAGGYNEQFF. Written as DNA, the CDR3 is TGTGCCAGCAGGGTACTACTAGCGGGAGGGTACAATGAGCAGTTCTTC. The variable domain in full, completed from reference TRBV2 and TRBJ2-1, reads EPEVTQTPSHQVTQMGQEVILRCVPISNHLYFYWYRQILGQKVEFLVSFYNNEISEKSEIFDDQFSVERPDGSNFTLKIRSTKLEDSAMYFCASRVLLAGGYNEQFFGPGTRLTVL.

V usage is TRBV11-2 and J usage is TRBJ2-7; D may be TRBD2 (6 bases). The CDR3 totals 15 residues. V lost 1 base, J lost 2 bases, and 12 bases lay in between. CDR1 and CDR2 (germline): SGHAT, FQNNGV. CDR3 region: CASSLADSGTYEQYF. The DNA for the CDR3 is TGTGCCAGCAGCTTAGCTGATAGCGGCACCTACGAGCAGTACTTC.

This clonotype was observed a handful of times. This sequence joins TRBV7-9 and TRBJ1-2; D remains ambiguous. CDR3 length: 13 residues. The V end was cut by 3 bases, the J end by 3 bases, with 8 bases between. Germline V gene lookup returns CDR1 SEHNR and CDR2 FQNEAQ (reference sequence). As DNA, the CDR3 is TGTGCCAGCAGCTTGGCCAGATACTATGGCTACACCTTC. The encoded protein is CASSLARYYGYTF.

The rearrangement joins TRBV7-2 to TRBJ2-3; D is uncertain. Germline V gives CDR1 SGHTA, CDR2 FQGNSA. This CDR3 has 12 residues. V lost 4 bases and J 4 bases, leaving 6 bases between the germline ends. CDR3 sequence reads: CASSSGSDTQYF. The CDR3 coding sequence is TGTGCCAGCAGCTCTGGGTCAGATACGCAGTATTTT.

This clonotype has more than one count but fewer than ten. V is TRBV6-6 and J is TRBJ1-5; D gene uncertain. Germline CDR1 and CDR2: MNHNY and SVGAGI (reference sequence). CDR3 length: 11 amino acids. V was shortened by 10 bases and J by 10 bases, with 14 bases between the two germline ends. CDR3 in DNA: TGTGCCACCACTGTAGGAGGCCCCCAGCATTTT. It translates to CATTVGGPQHF.

This clonotype was seen a few times. This chain uses TRBV20-1 with TRBJ1-4; D gene unclear. Germline CDR1 reads DFQATT; CDR2 reads SNEGSKA (reference sequence). The V end was cut by 3 bases, the J end by 3 bases, with 8 bases between. The CDR3 runs 13 residues. This chain's CDR3 is CSASRESNEKLFF. DNA for the CDR3: TGCAGTGCTAGTCGGGAGTCTAATGAAAAACTGTTTTTT.

This clonotype was seen more than once but under ten times. The rearrangement joins TRBV6-5 to TRBJ2-3, with 9 bases matching TRBD1. V trimming: 7 bases; J trimming: 2 bases; junction bases outside the gene matches: 4. Per germline, CDR1 MNHEY and CDR2 SVGAGI. This CDR3 comprises 14 residues. The CDR3 nucleotides are TGTGCCAGCATTTTACAGGGGGCCACAGATACGCAGTATTTT. This codes for CASILQGATDTQYF.

The chain has TRBV19 and TRBJ2-3; D remains ambiguous. CDR3 size: 14 residues. Germline values: CDR1 LNHDA, CDR2 SQIVND (reference sequence). The germline V and J ends were trimmed by 1 base and 2 bases, with 7 bases remaining between them. CDR3 coding DNA: TGTGCCAGTAGTATAGGGGCTTTCACAGATACGCAGTATTTT. This encodes CASSIGAFTDTQYF. Full variable domain (remainder filled in from reference TRBV19 and TRBJ2-3): DGGITQSPKYLFRKEGQNVTLSCEQNLNHDAMYWYRQDPGQGLRLIYYSQIVNDFQKGDIAEGYSVSREKKESFPLTVTSAQKNPTAFYLCASSIGAFTDTQYFGPGTRLTVL.

This clonotype was observed a handful of times. The chain employs TRBV29-1 and TRBJ2-7, with a tentative D call TRBD2 (5 bases). Germline values: CDR1 SQVTM, CDR2 ANQGSEA. The CDR3 consists of 15 residues. Deletions cut 4 bases from V and 0 bases from J, with 16 bases between. The CDR3 is CSVVGFSASSYEQYF. CDR3 DNA: TGCAGCGTTGTGGGCTTTAGCGCTAGCTCCTACGAGCAGTACTTC.

The CDR3 nucleotides are TGTGCCAGCAGTTTTCCCCTCGCGAGAGAGCAGTTCTTC. Translating gives CASSFPLAREQFF. The chain employs TRBV27 and TRBJ2-1; no clear D gene. Per germline, CDR1 MNHEY and CDR2 SMNVEV (reference sequence). CDR3 size: 13 residues. The V end lost 3 bases, the J end lost 10 bases, and 13 bases lay between the germline ends.